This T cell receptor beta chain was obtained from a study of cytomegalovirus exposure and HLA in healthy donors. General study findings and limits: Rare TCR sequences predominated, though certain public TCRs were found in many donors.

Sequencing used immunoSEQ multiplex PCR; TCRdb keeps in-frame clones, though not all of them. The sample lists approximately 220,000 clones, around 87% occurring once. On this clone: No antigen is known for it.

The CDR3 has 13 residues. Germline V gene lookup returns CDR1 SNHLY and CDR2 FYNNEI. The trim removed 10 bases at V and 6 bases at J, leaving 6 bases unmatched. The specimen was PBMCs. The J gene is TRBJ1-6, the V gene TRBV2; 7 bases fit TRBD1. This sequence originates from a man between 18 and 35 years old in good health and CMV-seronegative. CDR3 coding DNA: TGTGCCAAAAGCCGGGACAGTAATTCACCCCTCCACTTT. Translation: CAKSRDSNSPLHF.